The rows below give T cell receptor beta chains drawn from one sample of a study of blood T cell repertoires in COVID-19. Only in-frame clones appear in the TCRdb table, and some are missing; sequencing was by immunoSEQ multiplex PCR. The repertoire holds roughly 220,000 clones, about four fifths seen once, with approximately 1.3% in the top ten. The sample taken for sequencing was PBMCs or T cells enriched from blood (not recorded which). The receptors shown here come from a woman aged 40 to 49 with acute COVID-19. Each CDR3 is given with its conserved first and last residue. D genes are given only for firm matches. Only part of the rows carry a size: once, few, many, or a class if the clone is expanded.

d_call	clone_size	j_call	v_call	cdr3_aa	cdr3_nt
NA	NA	TRBJ1-5	TRBV7-9	CASSLEGTKSQPQHF	TGTGCCAGCAGCTTAGAAGGGACAAAGAGTCAGCCCCAGCATTTT
NA	NA	TRBJ2-7	TRBV6-5	CASSSASREQYF	TGTGCCAGCAGTAGCGCTAGCCGTGAGCAGTACTTC
NA	NA	TRBJ1-1	TRBV11-3	CASSPSPQNTEAFF	TGTGCCAGCAGCCCAAGCCCCCAAAACACTGAAGCTTTCTTT
TRBD1	NA	TRBJ1-2	TRBV27	CASTPQSGTGGGYTF	TGTGCCAGCACTCCCCAATCCGGGACAGGGGGTGGCTACACCTTC
TRBD2	few	TRBJ2-3	TRBV19	CASSLEPLAGGTDTQYF	TGTGCCAGTAGTCTCGAGCCCCTAGCGGGAGGCACAGATACGCAGTATTTT
NA	NA	TRBJ2-3	TRBV11-1	CASRVQGTFTDTQYF	TGTGCCAGCAGAGTCCAGGGGACGTTCACAGATACGCAGTATTTT
TRBD2	once	TRBJ2-2	TRBV5-1	CASSTTGTSGNTGELFF	TGCGCCAGCAGCACCACAGGGACTAGCGGGAACACCGGGGAGCTGTTTTTT
TRBD2	NA	TRBJ2-7	TRBV7-6	CASSSERGRPSYEQYF	TGTGCCAGCAGCTCCGAGCGGGGGCGTCCAAGTTACGAGCAGTACTTC
TRBD1	once	TRBJ1-6	TRBV27	CASSSAGTDNSPLHF	TGTGCCAGCAGTTCTGCCGGGACAGATAATTCACCCCTCCACTTT
NA	many	TRBJ2-2	TRBV5-1	CASSLAAGELFF	TGCGCCAGCAGCTTAGCGGCCGGGGAGCTGTTTTTT
TRBD2	few	TRBJ2-2	TRBV6-5	CASSPGGSGTGELFF	TGTGCCAGCAGCCCGGGGGGGTCGGGCACCGGGGAGCTGTTTTTT
TRBD1	NA	TRBJ2-5	TRBV2	CASSSDRAGEETQYF	TGTGCCAGCAGTAGCGACAGGGCTGGGGAAGAGACCCAGTACTTC
TRBD1	NA	TRBJ2-6	TRBV15	CATSSGQGFSGANVLTF	TGTGCCACCAGCTCCGGACAGGGCTTCTCTGGGGCCAACGTCCTGACTTTC
NA	NA	TRBJ2-1	TRBV5-4	CASSFGGGEYNEQFF	TGTGCCAGCAGCTTTGGCGGGGGCGAGTACAATGAGCAGTTCTTC
TRBD2	NA	TRBJ2-7	TRBV30	CAWSAGGPYEQYF	TGTGCCTGGAGTGCGGGAGGGCCTTACGAGCAGTACTTC
NA	NA	TRBJ2-7	TRBV4-1	CASSPRDTGASYEQYF	TGCGCCAGCAGCCCCCGGGACACCGGTGCTTCCTACGAGCAGTACTTC
TRBD1	NA	TRBJ2-3	TRBV7-9	CASSLTGEVADTQYF	TGTGCCAGCAGCTTGACAGGGGAAGTAGCAGATACGCAGTATTTT
TRBD1	NA	TRBJ1-6	TRBV5-1	CASSPGQPNSPLHF	TGCGCCAGCAGCCCGGGACAGCCCAATTCACCCCTCCACTTT
NA	once	TRBJ2-4	TRBV28	CASSLGHRAGINIQYF	TGTGCCAGCAGTTTAGGACACCGGGCAGGGATAAACATTCAGTACTTC
TRBD1	NA	TRBJ1-2	TRBV4-1	CASSQDPGTAYGYTF	TGCGCCAGCAGCCAAGATCCCGGGACAGCCTATGGCTACACCTTC
TRBD1	NA	TRBJ2-7	TRBV27	CASGTGAYEQYF	TGTGCCAGCGGAACAGGGGCTTACGAGCAGTACTTC
NA	NA	TRBJ1-5	TRBV28	CASAQIQGTKSNQPQHF	TGTGCCAGCGCCCAGATACAGGGTACGAAAAGCAATCAGCCCCAGCATTTT
NA	NA	TRBJ1-3	TRBV3-1/TRBV3-2	CASSQLEGRAIYF	TGTGCCAGCAGCCAGCTTGAGGGTCGAGCCATATATTTT